This T cell receptor beta chain appears in the sequencing data of a study of T cell responses to AZD1222 COVID-19 vaccine. The germline V gene has CDR1 SGHRS and CDR2 YFSETQ. There are 14 residues in the CDR3. Germline trimming cut 4 bases from V and 5 bases from J; bases unmatched to any gene: 4. TCRdb's table, derived via immunoSEQ multiplex PCR, lists solely in-frame clones and lacks some. Here the sample spans about 130,000 clones, around 90% being singletons. The source is an adult in good health. The chain carries TRBV5-1 and TRBJ1-4; TRBD1 matches 8 bases. Sample: peripheral blood, taken on day 0 of AZD1222 vaccination. The CDR3 region has the DNA TGCGCCAGCAGCCCGCAGGGGGCGAATGAAAAACTGTTTTTT. Its protein product is CASSPQGANEKLFF.